This TCR beta chain is drawn from a study of cytomegalovirus exposure and HLA in healthy donors. The CDR3 loop spans 14 amino acids. Germline lookup yields CDR1 MRHNA and CDR2 SNTAGT. The ends lost 4 bases at V and 5 bases at J; junction bases unmatched: 7. PCR amplification relied on 60 Vbeta primers (plus 13 Jbeta primers). Under the authors' procedure: The authors later counted roughly 76 million unique TCR beta chains, 9.5 million to 13 million of them shared. The method was immunoSEQ multiplex PCR; TCRdb's version includes in-frame clones alone and lacks a portion of them. V, J and clone size are taken as reported in that table, and D and trimming were inferred from the DNA itself. The table has around 280,000 clones, roughly 90% seen once.

Sequences were obtained from PBMCs. The sequence was collected from a young woman in good health and CMV-seronegative. This sequence joins TRBV6-4 and TRBJ1-1, with 7 bases identical to TRBD1. CDR3: CASSGQGGRTEAFF. The DNA for the CDR3 is TGTGCCAGCAGTGGACAGGGAGGAAGGACTGAAGCTTTCTTT.